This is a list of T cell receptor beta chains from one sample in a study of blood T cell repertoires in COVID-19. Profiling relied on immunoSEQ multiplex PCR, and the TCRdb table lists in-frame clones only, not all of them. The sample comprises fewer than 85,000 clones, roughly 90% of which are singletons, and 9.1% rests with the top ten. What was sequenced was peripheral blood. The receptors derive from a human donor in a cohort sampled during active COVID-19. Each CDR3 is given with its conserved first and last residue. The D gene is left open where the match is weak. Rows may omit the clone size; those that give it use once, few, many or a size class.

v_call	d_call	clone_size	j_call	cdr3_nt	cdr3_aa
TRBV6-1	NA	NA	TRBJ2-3	TGTGCCAGCAGTGACAGGACAGATACGCAGTATTTT	CASSDRTDTQYF
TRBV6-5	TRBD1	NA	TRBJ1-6	TGTGCCAGCAGTCCAGGGGGTTTCTATAATTCACCCCTCCACTTT	CASSPGGFYNSPLHF
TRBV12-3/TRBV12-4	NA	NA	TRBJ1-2	TGTGCCAGCAGCATTAACTATGGCTACACCTTC	CASSINYGYTF
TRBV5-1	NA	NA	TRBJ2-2	TGCGCCAGCAGCTTGGCCCCGGGACAGAACACCGGGGAGCTGTTTTTT	CASSLAPGQNTGELFF
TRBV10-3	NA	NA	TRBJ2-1	TGTGCCATCAGGGAGGTACCGGACAATGAGCAGTTCTTC	CAIREVPDNEQFF
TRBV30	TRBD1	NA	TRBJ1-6	TGTGCCTGGTCAACAGGGGGAAATTCACCCCTCCACTTT	CAWSTGGNSPLHF
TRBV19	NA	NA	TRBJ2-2	TGTGCCAGTAGTATTGGTCCAGGGCCCGGGGAGCTGTTTTTT	CASSIGPGPGELFF
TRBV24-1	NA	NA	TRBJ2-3	TGTGCCACCAGTGACCGTAGTCTTTCCGATACGCAGTATTTT	CATSDRSLSDTQYF
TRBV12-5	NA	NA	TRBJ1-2	TGTGCTAGTGGTTTGTCAGGGGTCGGGAATGGCTACACCTTC	CASGLSGVGNGYTF
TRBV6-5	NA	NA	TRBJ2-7	TGTGCCACCGGACTCATTACTAAACGCTACGAGCAGTACTTC	CATGLITKRYEQYF
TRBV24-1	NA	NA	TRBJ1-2	TGTGCCACCAGTGATTCCCCCCACCAAATATACCTGCAGCTACTAACGGGCTATGGCTACACCTTC	CATSDSPHQIYLQLLTGYGYTF
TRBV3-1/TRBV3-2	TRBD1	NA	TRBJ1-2	TGTGCCAGCAGCGGGGACAGGTGGGTCAATGGCTACACCTTC	CASSGDRWVNGYTF
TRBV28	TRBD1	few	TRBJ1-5	TGTGCCAGCAGTTTATCCCGGACAGGACTCCGGCCCCAGCATTTT	CASSLSRTGLRPQHF
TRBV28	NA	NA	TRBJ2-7	TGTGCCAGCAGAAGCATGGAGCAGTACTTC	CASRSMEQYF
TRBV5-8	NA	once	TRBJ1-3	TGTGCCAGCAGATCGGGGAACACCATATATTTT	CASRSGNTIYF
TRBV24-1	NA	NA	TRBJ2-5	TGTGCCACCAGTCAAAAGACCCAGTACTTC	CATSQKTQYF
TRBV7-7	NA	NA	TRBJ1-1	TGTGCTAGCAGCTTTTCTACGAACACTGAAGCTTTCTTT	CASSFSTNTEAFF
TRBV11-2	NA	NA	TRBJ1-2	TGTGCCAGCAGCTTAGTGGCAGGGGAGGGTAACTATGGCTACACCTTC	CASSLVAGEGNYGYTF
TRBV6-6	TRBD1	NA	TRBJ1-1	TGTGCCAGCAGGACGGACAGGGCTTACTTCTTT	CASRTDRAYFF
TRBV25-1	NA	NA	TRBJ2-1	TGTGCCAGCAGTGGGGGAGGAGGTGAGCAGTTCTTC	CASSGGGGEQFF
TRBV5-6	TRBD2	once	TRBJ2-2	TGTGCCAGCAGCTGGATGGGAGGGAGCGGGAGCTTTCGAACCGGGGAGCTGTTTTTT	CASSWMGGSGSFRTGELFF
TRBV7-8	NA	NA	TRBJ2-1	TGTGCCAGCAGCGCCGATTTGACAGGCCGGAATGAGCAGTTCTTC	CASSADLTGRNEQFF
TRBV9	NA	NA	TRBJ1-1	TGTGCCAGCAGCGTACTAACCGGGAAGAACACTGAAGCTTTCTTT	CASSVLTGKNTEAFF
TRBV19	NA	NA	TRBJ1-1	TGTGCCAGTACCCACAGGAGGGAGAACACTGAAGCTTTCTTT	CASTHRRENTEAFF
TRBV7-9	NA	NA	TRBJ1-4	TGTGCCAGCAGCTTAGATATGGGGCGACAGACAACTAATGAAAAACTGTTTTTT	CASSLDMGRQTTNEKLFF
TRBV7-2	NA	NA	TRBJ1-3	TGTGCCAGCAGCTTAAGTGGAGTAGGTGGTGGAAACACCATATATTTT	CASSLSGVGGGNTIYF
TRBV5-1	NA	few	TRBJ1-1	TGCGCCAGCAGCTTGGCCAGGGACTTCACTGAAGCTTTCTTT	CASSLARDFTEAFF
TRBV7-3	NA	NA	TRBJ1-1	TGTGCCAGCAGCCCTTCGGGGAAGGGCACTAGCCAAGCTTTCTTT	CASSPSGKGTSQAFF
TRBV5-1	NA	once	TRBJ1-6	TGCGCCAGCAGCTTGGTGGCAGATAATAATTCACCCCTCCACTTT	CASSLVADNNSPLHF
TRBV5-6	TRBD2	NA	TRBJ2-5	TGTGCCAGCAGCAAACCGGGACTAGCGGCCCAGTACTTC	CASSKPGLAAQYF
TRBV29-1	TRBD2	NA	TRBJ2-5	TGCAGCGTTTCGGGACTAGCCATTCAAGAGACCCAGTACTTC	CSVSGLAIQETQYF
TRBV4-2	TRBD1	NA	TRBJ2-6	TGTGCCAGCAGCCAAGAAAGCCCTATGGGACAGGGGGTAGGAGGGGCCAACGTCCTGACTTTC	CASSQESPMGQGVGGANVLTF
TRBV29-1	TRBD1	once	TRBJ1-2	TGCAGCGTGACAACCGGGACAGAATATGGCTACACCTTC	CSVTTGTEYGYTF
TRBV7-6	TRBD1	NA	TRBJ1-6	TGTGCCAGCAGCGGGACAGGGGGCATTTCACCCCTCCACTTT	CASSGTGGISPLHF
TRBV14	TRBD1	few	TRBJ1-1	TGTGCCAGCAGCCAAGATTGGGGACAGGGGAGCACTGAAGCTTTCTTT	CASSQDWGQGSTEAFF
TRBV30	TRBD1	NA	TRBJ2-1	TGTGCCTGGGACAGGGGGCGTACGGAGCAGTTCTTC	CAWDRGRTEQFF
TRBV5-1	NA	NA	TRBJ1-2	TGCGCCAGCAGATCCCAGGGGCCCTATGGCTACACCTTC	CASRSQGPYGYTF
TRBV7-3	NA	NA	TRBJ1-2	TGTGCCAGCAGCTTGGTGGGGAGCTATGGCTACACCTTC	CASSLVGSYGYTF
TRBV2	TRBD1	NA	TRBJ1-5	TGTGCCAGCAGTGAAGTGAAGACAGGGGGCCTTAGCAATCAGCCCCAGCATTTT	CASSEVKTGGLSNQPQHF
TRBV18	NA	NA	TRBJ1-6	TGTGCCAGCTCACCATTTGAGGGCAGAAGTAATTCACCCCTCCACTTT	CASSPFEGRSNSPLHF
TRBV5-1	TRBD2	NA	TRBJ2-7	TGCGCCAGCAGCGCCGGGACTAGCGGGAGGGCCCCCTACGAGCAGTACTTC	CASSAGTSGRAPYEQYF
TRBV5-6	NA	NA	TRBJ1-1	TGTGCCAGCAGCGTAAAGTCAGGGGTTGCTGAAGCTTTCTTT	CASSVKSGVAEAFF
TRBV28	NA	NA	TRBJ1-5	TGTGCCATTAAAACCTTCGAGGGAAATAGCAATCAGCCCCAGCATTTT	CAIKTFEGNSNQPQHF
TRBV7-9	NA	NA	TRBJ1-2	TGTGCCAGCAGCGGCGAACAGGGATCGGATGGCTACACCTTC	CASSGEQGSDGYTF
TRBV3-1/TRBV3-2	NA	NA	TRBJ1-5	TGTGCCAGCAGCCAAGTCTTGGAGAATCAGCCCCAGCATTTT	CASSQVLENQPQHF
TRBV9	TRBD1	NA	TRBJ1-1	TGTGCCAGCAGCGTAGATTACAGGGGGCTCGGTGAAGCTTTCTTT	CASSVDYRGLGEAFF
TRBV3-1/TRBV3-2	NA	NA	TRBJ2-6	TGTGCCAGCAGCCAAGATCGGAGGAGGGTAGGATCTGGGGCCAACGTCCTGACTTTC	CASSQDRRRVGSGANVLTF
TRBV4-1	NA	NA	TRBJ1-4	TGCGCCAGCAGCCAAGAGAGGGTCGGGGGGCGTCAAACTTTAGGTGAAAAACTGTTTTTT	CASSQERVGGRQTLGEKLFF
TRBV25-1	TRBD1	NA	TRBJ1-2	TGTGCCAGCAGTAGACAGGGCCAAGGCTACACCTTC	CASSRQGQGYTF
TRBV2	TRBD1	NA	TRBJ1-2	TGTGCCAGCAGGGACAGGGAAAGCAATGGCTACACCTTC	CASRDRESNGYTF
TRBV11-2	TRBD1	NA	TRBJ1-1	TGTGCCAGCAGCCCCCGGACAGGGATGAACACTGAAGCTTTCTTT	CASSPRTGMNTEAFF